The 23 T cell receptor beta chains below were found in one sample sequenced in a study of early T cells in non-severe SARS-CoV-2 infection. TCRdb independently ran MiXCR on the 5' RACE reads; one entry per CDR3 protein. The sample lists approximately 98,000 distinct CDR3 sequences; 12% were seen once. Sequenced material: whole blood. These receptors were obtained from an adult who was a healthcare worker with PCR-confirmed SARS-CoV-2 infection or an uninfected control (not recorded which).

This clonotype was observed at least ten times. The chain links TRBV27 to TRBJ1-1, with 7 bases fitting TRBD1. This CDR3 spans 14 amino acids. Unmatched junction bases numbered 0, after V lost 2 bases and J lost 0 bases. Germline V gene sequence: CDR1 MNHEY, CDR2 SMNVEV (reference sequence). CDR3 sequence (DNA): TGTGCCAGCAGTTTAGGGACAGTGAACACTGAAGCTTTCTTT. Protein product: CASSLGTVNTEAFF.

This clonotype has at least ten counts. This chain links TRBV9 with TRBJ2-1; a possible D gene is TRBD2 (5 bases). The CDR3 has 12 amino acids. V lost 0 bases, J lost 8 bases, and 6 bases lay in between. Germline CDR1 SGDLS, CDR2 YYNGEE. The chain's CDR3 is CASSVVGDEQFF. In DNA form, the CDR3 reads TGTGCCAGCAGCGTAGTGGGAGATGAGCAGTTCTTC.

This clonotype was seen ten or more times. The chain has TRBV12-5 and TRBJ1-1; maybe TRBD1 (5 bases). The length of the CDR3 is 15 residues. V dropped 6 bases and J dropped 1 base, with 15 bases sitting between them. CDR1 and CDR2 from the germline V gene are LGHNT and FRNRAP. The CDR3 sequence is CASGSLFQGNTEAFF. The CDR3, as DNA: TGTGCTAGTGGCAGTCTTTTCCAGGGGAACACTGAAGCTTTCTTT.

This chain connects TRBV20-1 to TRBJ2-5; D is uncertain. The V end lost 2 bases, the J end lost 0 bases, and 10 bases lay between the germline ends. This CDR3 is 14 amino acids long. Germline lookup yields CDR1 DFQATT and CDR2 SNEGSKA (reference sequence). In nucleotides, the CDR3 is TGCAGTGCTAGAACCGGGTGGTACCAAGAGACCCAGTACTTC. It codes for CSARTGWYQETQYF.

This chain connects TRBV3-1 to TRBJ2-7; D assignment may be TRBD1 or TRBD2 (5 bases each). Per germline, CDR1 LGHDT and CDR2 YNNKEL (reference sequence). The CDR3 covers 15 residues. V was shortened by 5 bases and J by 0 bases, with 14 bases between the two germline ends. The CDR3 DNA sequence: TGTGCCAGCAGCACCGGGGCAGCTGGCTCCTACGAGCAGTACTTC. It translates to CASSTGAAGSYEQYF.

The chain has TRBV29-1 and TRBJ1-2, with a possible D match to TRBD1 (6 bases). The V end lost 7 bases, the J end lost 4 bases, and 22 bases lay between the germline ends. The CDR3 is 15 residues long. CDR1 and CDR2 (germline): SQVTM, ANQGSEA. For the CDR3, the DNA is TGCAGCGCCACGACGGGGGGCAGTTTTGGCTATGGCTACACCTTC. As protein: CSATTGGSFGYGYTF.

This chain uses TRBV10-3 with TRBJ2-1; no clear D. Germline V lookup: CDR1 ENHRY, CDR2 SYGVKD. The germline V and J ends were trimmed by 6 bases and 8 bases, with 8 bases remaining between them. This CDR3 comprises 11 residues. The CDR3 bases are TGTGCCATCAGCAGGAGTGATGAGCAGTTCTTC. This codes for CAISRSDEQFF.

A few counts support this clonotype. V usage is TRBV3-1 and J usage is TRBJ1-6; D ambiguous. The ends were cut back, 5 bases at V and 1 base at J, with 6 bases in the middle. This CDR3 region has 14 residues. Per the germline V gene, CDR1 is LGHDT and CDR2 is YNNKEL (reference sequence). The CDR3, as DNA: TGTGCCAGCAGCGAGGGTTCCTATAATTCACCCCTCCACTTT. This sequence encodes CASSEGSYNSPLHF. Together with reference TRBV3-1 and TRBJ1-6, the CDR3 gives the full variable domain: DTAVSQTPKYLVTQMGNDKSIKCEQNLGHDTMYWYKQDSKKFLKIMFSYNNKELIINETVPNRFSPKSPDKAHLNLHINSLELGDSAVYFCASSEGSYNSPLHFGNGTRLTVT.

The chain links TRBV4-1 to TRBJ2-5, with 13 nucleotides matching TRBD2. There are 17 residues in the CDR3. CDR1 MGHRA and CDR2 YSYEKL come from the germline V gene. Trimming took 0 bases from V and 6 from J; bases not matched to a gene: 7. The CDR3 coding sequence is TGCGCCAGCAGCCAAGACCCGACTAGCGGGGGGAGTAAGACCCAGTACTTC. Amino acid sequence: CASSQDPTSGGSKTQYF.

This clonotype was observed many times. V gene TRBV6-5 combines with J gene TRBJ2-7, with D unclear. The germline V gene encodes CDR1 MNHEY and CDR2 SVGAGI. CDR3 size: 15 residues. Trimming pared 1 base from V and 0 bases from J, leaving 10 bases between. CDR3 nucleotide sequence: TGTGCCAGCAGTTACTTGCTCACCCCCTCCTACGAGCAGTACTTC. Encoded protein: CASSYLLTPSYEQYF.

This clonotype was seen only a few times. J is TRBJ2-1 and V is TRBV7-3, with 8 bases lining up with TRBD2. The V gene's germline CDR1 is SGHTA and CDR2 FQGTGA. Trimming at V came to 2 bases and at J to 1 base, leaving 4 bases not matched to a gene. The CDR3 sequence is 16 residues long. The DNA for the CDR3 is TGTGCCAGCAGCTTAGACGGGAGGGCGTCCTACAATGAGCAGTTCTTC. Its translation: CASSLDGRASYNEQFF. Variable domain in full (rest from reference TRBV7-3 and TRBJ2-1): GAGVSQTPSNKVTEKGKYVELRCDPISGHTALYWYRQSLGQGPEFLIYFQGTGAADDSGLPNDRFFAVRPEGSVSTLKIQRTERGDSAVYLCASSLDGRASYNEQFFGPGTRLTVL.

Many counts were recorded for this clonotype. This chain uses TRBV9 with TRBJ2-3, with 9 bases lining up with TRBD1. Trimming removed 5 bases from V and 2 bases from J; junction bases left unmatched: 6. Germline V CDR1 and CDR2: SGDLS, YYNGEE. The CDR3 contains 15 residues. CDR3 DNA: TGTGCCAGCAGTCAGGGACAGGGCGCCACAGATACGCAGTATTTT. Protein: CASSQGQGATDTQYF.

The chain carries TRBV30 and TRBJ2-2, with D unclear. Trimming cost V 0 bases and J 7 bases, with 9 bases left between them. Germline V gene data show CDR1 as GTSNPN and CDR2 as SVGIG (reference sequence). The CDR3 has 13 residues. CDR3 in amino acids: CAWSVRTIGELFF. The CDR3 nucleotides read TGTGCCTGGAGTGTACGTACAATCGGGGAGCTGTTTTTT. Supplemented by reference TRBV30 and TRBJ2-2, the full variable domain reads SQTIHQWPATLVQPVGSPLSLECTVEGTSNPNLYWYRQAAGRGLQLLFYSVGIGQISSEVPQNLSASRPQDRQFILSSKKLLLSDSGFYLCAWSVRTIGELFFGEGSRLTVL.

In its sample, this clonotype was seen a few times. The V call is TRBV20-1, the J call TRBJ2-1; 8 bases are shared with TRBD2. The CDR3 is 13 residues long. Germline V CDR1 and CDR2: DFQATT, SNEGSKA (reference sequence). V lost 1 base to trimming and J lost 16 bases; unmatched junction nucleotides: 12. The CDR3 loop is CSARGSKAGVAFF. The CDR3 DNA is TGCAGTGCTAGAGGCTCAAAAGCGGGGGTTGCATTCTTC.

This clonotype has ten or more counts. The chain joins TRBV5-1 to TRBJ1-1, with D hard to call. CDR1 SGHRS and CDR2 YFSETQ come from the germline V gene. The CDR3 covers 13 residues. V was trimmed by 0 bases and J by 4 bases, leaving 7 bases between them. In nucleotides, the CDR3 is TGCGCCAGCAGCTTGGCTGTGAGCACTGAAGCTTTCTTT. Translating it yields CASSLAVSTEAFF.

This clonotype has ten or more counts. The CDR3: CASSFRWGETQYF. The DNA for the CDR3 is TGTGCCAGCAGTTTTCGCTGGGGAGAGACCCAGTACTTC. The genes are TRBV12-3 or TRBV12-4 and TRBJ2-5; no definite D call. Trimming removed 3 bases from V and 4 bases from J, with 9 bases in between. The CDR3 consists of 13 residues.

This clonotype has a count of ten or more. J is TRBJ2-7 and V is TRBV18, with D unclear. The germline gives CDR1 KGHSH, CDR2 LQKENI. The V end was cut by 2 bases, the J end by 4 bases, with 12 bases between. CDR3 length equals 14 residues. In nucleotides, the CDR3 is TGTGCCAGCTCACCAACGGCTAACCCTTACGAGCAGTACTTC. This codes for CASSPTANPYEQYF.

This clonotype was seen more than once but under ten times. The V call is TRBV5-8, the J call TRBJ1-5; D may be TRBD1 (6 bases). The CDR3 covers 17 residues. V was clipped by 1 base and J by 0 bases, with 14 bases between them. Germline CDR1 SGHTS, CDR2 YDEGEE. CDR3 coding DNA: TGTGCCAGCAGCTTGAGGGACAACTATCATAGCAATCAGCCCCAGCATTTT. Translating gives CASSLRDNYHSNQPQHF.

This clonotype was picked up many times. The chain recombines TRBV11-3 with TRBJ2-3, with 11 bases aligning to TRBD2. J was trimmed by 4 bases and V by 0 bases; bases with no gene match: 12. Germline CDR1 reads SGHNT; CDR2 reads YENEEA. The CDR3 is made up of 19 amino acids. The CDR3 sequence is CASSLDPITSGRTADTQYF. CDR3 nucleotides: TGTGCCAGCAGCTTAGATCCCATAACTAGCGGGAGAACGGCAGATACGCAGTATTTT.

This clonotype came up many times. The CDR3 loop is CASSPPTGPYEQYF. As DNA, the CDR3 is TGTGCCAGCTCACCACCGACAGGCCCCTACGAGCAGTACTTC. The rearrangement uses TRBV18 and TRBJ2-7; perhaps TRBD1 as D (6 bases). The ends were cut back, 0 bases at V and 2 bases at J, with 8 bases in the middle. Germline CDR1 is KGHSH and CDR2 is LQKENI. The CDR3 runs 14 residues.

The rearrangement uses TRBV6-6 and TRBJ1-1; TRBD1 is a possible D gene (5 bases). The CDR3 is 15 amino acids. Germline values: CDR1 MNHNY, CDR2 SVGAGI (reference sequence). Trimming took off 8 bases at V and 4 bases at J, with 20 bases between the two ends. CDR3 sequence reads: CASLPLTARSTEAFF. DNA of the CDR3: TGTGCCAGCCTTCCCTTGACAGCAAGGTCCACTGAAGCTTTCTTT.

The genes are TRBV29-1 and TRBJ1-2, with D hard to call. This CDR3 contains 11 residues. Germline lookup yields CDR1 SQVTM and CDR2 ANQGSEA. V shed 3 bases and J shed 7 bases, with 9 bases lying between them. In nucleotides, the CDR3 is TGCAGCGTTGAGTTGCCTGGTGGCTACACCTTC. It yields the protein CSVELPGGYTF.

This chain connects TRBV27 to TRBJ1-1; maybe TRBD1 (5 bases). The length of the CDR3 is 15 residues. Germline CDR1 MNHEY, CDR2 SMNVEV (reference sequence). Trimming took 7 bases from V and 3 from J, leaving 18 bases between them. The CDR3 loop reads CASKSGTLRDTEAFF. CDR3 coding DNA: TGTGCCAGCAAGTCAGGGACCCTTCGGGACACTGAAGCTTTCTTT.